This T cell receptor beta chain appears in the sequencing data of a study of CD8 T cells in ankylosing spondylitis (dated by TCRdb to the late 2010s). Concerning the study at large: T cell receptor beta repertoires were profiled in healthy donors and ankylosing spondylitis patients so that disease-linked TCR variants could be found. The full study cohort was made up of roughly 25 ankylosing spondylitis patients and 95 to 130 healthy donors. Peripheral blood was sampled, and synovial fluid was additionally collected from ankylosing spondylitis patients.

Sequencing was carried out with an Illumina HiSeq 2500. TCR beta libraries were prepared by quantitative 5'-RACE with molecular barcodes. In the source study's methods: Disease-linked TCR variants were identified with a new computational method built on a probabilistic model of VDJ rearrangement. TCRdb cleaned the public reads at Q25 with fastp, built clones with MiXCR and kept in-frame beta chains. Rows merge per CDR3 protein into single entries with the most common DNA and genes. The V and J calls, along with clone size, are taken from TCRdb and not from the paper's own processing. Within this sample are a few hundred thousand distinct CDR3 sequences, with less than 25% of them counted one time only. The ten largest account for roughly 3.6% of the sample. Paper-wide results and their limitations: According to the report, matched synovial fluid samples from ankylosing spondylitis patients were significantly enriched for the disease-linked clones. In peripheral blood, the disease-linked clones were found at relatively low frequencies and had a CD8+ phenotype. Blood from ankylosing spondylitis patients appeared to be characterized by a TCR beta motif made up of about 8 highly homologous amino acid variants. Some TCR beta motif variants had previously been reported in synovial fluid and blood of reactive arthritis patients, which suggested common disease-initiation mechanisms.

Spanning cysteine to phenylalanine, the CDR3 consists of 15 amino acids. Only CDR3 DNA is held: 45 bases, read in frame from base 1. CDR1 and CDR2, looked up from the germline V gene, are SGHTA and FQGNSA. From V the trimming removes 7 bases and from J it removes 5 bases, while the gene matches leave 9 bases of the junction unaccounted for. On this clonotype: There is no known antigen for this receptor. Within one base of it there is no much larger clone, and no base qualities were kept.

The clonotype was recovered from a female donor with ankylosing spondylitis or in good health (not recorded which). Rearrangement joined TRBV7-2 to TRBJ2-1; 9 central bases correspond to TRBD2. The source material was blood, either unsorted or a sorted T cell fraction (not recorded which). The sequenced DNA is TGTGCCAGCACCGTGGGTGCGGGAGGGGACAATGAGCAGTTCTTC. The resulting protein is CASTVGAGGDNEQFF.